The 13 T cell receptor beta chains below come from one sample, sequenced in a study of response to subunit inactivated influenza vaccine. One entry per CDR3 protein, called by TCRdb with MiXCR from the RT-PCR reads. The table lists more than 700,000 distinct CDR3 sequences, 21% of them singletons. This specimen was PBMCs from blood, taken more than 4 days after vaccination. The receptors originated from a man between 50 and 59 years old who received an inactivated influenza vaccine.

In this sample, this clonotype turned up many times. The chain combines TRBV29-1 with TRBJ2-1; TRBD2 matches at 9 bases. Trimming removed 1 base from V and 4 bases from J; junction bases left unmatched: 2. Germline CDR1 and CDR2: SQVTM and ANQGSEA. The CDR3 spans 14 residues. CDR3 residues: CSVEGGRAYNEQFF. Here the CDR3 DNA reads TGCAGCGTTGAAGGCGGGAGGGCGTACAATGAGCAGTTCTTC.

The CDR3 nucleotides are TGTGCCAGCAGTACCTACGAGGGGGGTCAAGAGACCCAGTACTTC. Its protein product is CASSTYEGGQETQYF. The rearrangement uses TRBV27 and TRBJ2-5, with D perhaps being TRBD1 or TRBD2 (6 bases each). The length of the CDR3 is 15 residues. Trimming cost V 5 bases and J 2 bases, with 15 bases left between them. CDR1 is MNHEY and CDR2 is SMNVEV in the germline V gene (reference sequence).

CDR3 DNA sequence: TGCAGTGCCAGTAATCAGAACACCGGGGAGCTGTTTTTT. Amino acid sequence: CSASNQNTGELFF. The V call is TRBV20-1, the J call TRBJ2-2; D unclear. CDR1 DFQATT and CDR2 SNEGSKA come from the germline V gene (reference sequence). This CDR3 has 13 amino acids. Deletions cut 6 bases from V and 1 base from J, with 9 bases between.

The V gene is TRBV12-3 or TRBV12-4, the J gene TRBJ2-1, with unresolved D. This CDR3 has 13 residues. Trimming pared 3 bases from V and 5 bases from J, leaving 8 bases between. CDR3 DNA: TGTGCCAGCAGTTTCGGGCACAACAATGAGCAGTTCTTC. It codes for CASSFGHNNEQFF.

This clonotype has just a few counts. This chain uses TRBV6-1 with TRBJ1-2, with D uncertain. The CDR3 is 12 amino acids. V gave up 7 bases and J gave up 8 bases, with 14 bases separating them. The V gene's germline CDR1 is MNHNS and CDR2 SASEGT. CDR3 sequence (DNA): TGTGCCAGCAACCTCCTGGGATTCGGCTACACCTTC. The encoded protein is CASNLLGFGYTF.

The chain employs TRBV10-3 and TRBJ1-5, with 7 positions matching TRBD1. Unmatched junction bases numbered 5, after V lost 7 bases and J lost 5 bases. The CDR3 has 13 amino acids. Germline V lookup: CDR1 ENHRY, CDR2 SYGVKD. Written as DNA, the CDR3 is TGTGCCATCACGCAGGGGGTCGATCAGCCCCAGCATTTT. Translation gives CAITQGVDQPQHF.

This clonotype showed up just a few times. The genes are TRBV6-1 and TRBJ2-1, with 7 bases fitting TRBD2. Germline V gives CDR1 MNHNS, CDR2 SASEGT. The CDR3 consists of 15 residues. Losses at the gene ends were 6 bases for V and 1 base for J; bases not matched to a gene: 6. CDR3 in amino acids: CASRVASGSYNEQFF. The CDR3 bases are TGTGCCAGCAGGGTCGCTAGCGGTTCCTACAATGAGCAGTTCTTC.

This clonotype occurred many times. The J gene is TRBJ1-2, the V gene TRBV4-1; no reliable D call. The V gene lost 1 base and the J gene lost 8 bases, with 8 bases spanning the gap. Looked up from germline, CDR1 is MGHRA and CDR2 is YSYEKL. The CDR3 consists of 12 residues. This CDR3 is CASSQVSGGYTF. The CDR3 DNA follows: TGCGCCAGCAGCCAAGTTTCCGGCGGCTACACCTTC.

This sequence joins TRBV3-1 and TRBJ2-2; no clear D gene. CDR3 length equals 13 residues. V shed 1 base and J shed 9 bases, with 9 bases lying between them. Germline lookup yields CDR1 LGHDT and CDR2 YNNKEL (reference sequence). The CDR3 region has the DNA TGTGCCAGCAGCCAAGCTGGGTTTCGGGAGCTGTTTTTT. Translation gives CASSQAGFRELFF.

The gene calls are TRBV7-6 and TRBJ2-7, with a tentative D call TRBD2 (5 bases). V lost 1 base and J lost 9, with 13 bases in between. Germline V CDR1 and CDR2: SGHVS, FNYEAQ. The CDR3 is 13 amino acids. CDR3 loop: CASSLGARAVQYF. The CDR3 nucleotides are TGTGCCAGCAGCTTAGGCGCCAGAGCGGTGCAGTACTTC.

This chain uses TRBV5-1 with TRBJ2-7, with D perhaps matching TRBD2 (6 bases). This CDR3 is built from 14 residues. V lost 4 bases, J lost 2 bases, and 13 bases lay in between. Germline V gives CDR1 SGHRS, CDR2 YFSETQ. CDR3 region: CASSHGDSPYEQYF. The DNA for the CDR3 is TGCGCCAGCAGCCACGGGGACTCTCCCTACGAGCAGTACTTC. Using reference TRBV5-1 and TRBJ2-7 for the parts outside the CDR3, the full variable domain is KAGVTQTPRYLIKTRGQQVTLSCSPISGHRSVSWYQQTPGQGLQFLFEYFSETQRNKGNFPGRFSGRQFSNSRSEMNVSTLELGDSALYLCASSHGDSPYEQYFGPGTRLTVT.

CDR3 DNA: TGTGCCTGGAGTCCCGGACGGGCGGCCACTGAAGCTTTCTTT. This gives the protein CAWSPGRAATEAFF. This rearrangement joins TRBV30 to TRBJ1-1; D unclear. Germline CDR1 is GTSNPN and CDR2 is SVGIG (reference sequence). The germline V and J ends were trimmed by 2 bases and 4 bases, with 14 bases remaining between them. There are 14 residues in the CDR3.

The V call is TRBV7-3, the J call TRBJ1-1, with 11 bases identical to TRBD1. Per the germline V gene, CDR1 is SGHTA and CDR2 is FQGTGA. The CDR3 has 16 residues. Trimming removed 6 bases from V and 3 bases from J; junction bases left unmatched: 9. The CDR3 sequence is CASSFADRGPYTEAFF. The CDR3 region has the DNA TGTGCCAGCAGTTTCGCGGACAGGGGGCCCTACACTGAAGCTTTCTTT. The complete variable domain, with remaining parts taken from reference TRBV7-3 and TRBJ1-1, reads GAGVSQTPSNKVTEKGKYVELRCDPISGHTALYWYRQSLGQGPEFLIYFQGTGAADDSGLPNDRFFAVRPEGSVSTLKIQRTERGDSAVYLCASSFADRGPYTEAFFGQGTRLTVV.